This entry features one TCR beta chain sequence. Original data processing: Reference gene primer amplification yielded estimated nucleated cell counts. Data came from immunoSEQ multiplex PCR; TCRdb stores just in-frame clones and leaves some out. V, J and clone size reflect that table, while D and trimming were determined from the DNA. The top ten clones hold around 4% of a sample with about 140,000 clones, around 76% of them seen once. This sample is drawn from a study of blood T cell repertoires in COVID-19. Across the study: Sites in the United States, Italy and Spain provided acute and convalescent COVID-19 samples. The cDNA or gDNA used as material had been derived from T cells, B-cell-depleted T cells, or PBMCs.

V was clipped by 6 bases and J by 4 bases; unmatched bases: 7. The length of the CDR3 is 14 residues. The germline V gene has CDR1 MNHEY and CDR2 SMNVEV (reference sequence). This sequence was found in a man in his sixties with acute or convalescent COVID-19. Sequenced sample: peripheral blood. The rearrangement joins TRBV27 to TRBJ2-7; 9 bases map to TRBD1. The CDR3 coding sequence is TGTGCCAGCAGATCGGGACAGGGTTTATACGAGCAGTACTTC. This encodes CASRSGQGLYEQYF.